Listed here is a single T cell receptor (beta chain). Its antigen is unknown. The data derive from a study of OX40 agonist ivuxolimab in advanced cancers. General study points: In general, CD8+ T cells held more expanded clones than CD4+ did, on average.

V gave up 5 bases and J gave up 4 bases, with 20 bases separating them. Germline V gene lookup returns CDR1 MNHEY and CDR2 SMNVEV (reference sequence). CDR3 length: 16 residues. Sequencing used immunoSEQ multiplex PCR; TCRdb keeps in-frame clones, though not all of them. The profile shows about 60,000 clones, 88% of them singletons. The chain employs TRBV27 and TRBJ1-1; D possibly corresponds to TRBD1 (5 bases). This specimen consisted of CD4+ or CD8+ T cells sorted from blood, obtained in a trial of the OX40 agonist ivuxolimab. The receptor was derived from an adult with an advanced solid tumor such as melanoma, head and neck, liver or kidney cancer. Here the CDR3 reads CASSPMGRGMVTEAFF. In nucleotides, the CDR3 is TGTGCCAGCAGTCCTATGGGTCGGGGGATGGTCACTGAAGCTTTCTTT.